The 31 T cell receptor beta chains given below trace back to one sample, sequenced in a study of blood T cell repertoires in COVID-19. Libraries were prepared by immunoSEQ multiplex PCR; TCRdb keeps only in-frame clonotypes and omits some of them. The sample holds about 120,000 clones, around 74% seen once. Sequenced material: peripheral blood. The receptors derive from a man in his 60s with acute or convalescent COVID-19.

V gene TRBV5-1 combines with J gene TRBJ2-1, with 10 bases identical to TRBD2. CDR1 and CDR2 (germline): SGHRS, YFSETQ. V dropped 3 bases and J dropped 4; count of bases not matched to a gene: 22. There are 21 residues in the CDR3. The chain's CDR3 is CASSYRGIRNLLAGVYNEQFF. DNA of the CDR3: TGCGCCAGCAGCTACCGGGGGATCCGGAACCTGCTAGCGGGAGTGTACAATGAGCAGTTCTTC.

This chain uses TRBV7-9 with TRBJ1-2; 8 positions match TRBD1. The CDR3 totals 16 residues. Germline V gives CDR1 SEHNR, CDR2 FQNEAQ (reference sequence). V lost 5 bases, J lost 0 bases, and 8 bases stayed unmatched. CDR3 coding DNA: TGTGCCAGCAGCCCTACAGGGGGACAGCCTAACTATGGCTACACCTTC. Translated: CASSPTGGQPNYGYTF. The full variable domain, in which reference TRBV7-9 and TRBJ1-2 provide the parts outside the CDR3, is DTGVSQNPRHKITKRGQNVTFRCDPISEHNRLYWYRQTLGQGPEFLTYFQNEAQLEKSRLLSDRFSAERPKGSFSTLEIQRTEQGDSAMYLCASSPTGGQPNYGYTFGSGTRLTVV.

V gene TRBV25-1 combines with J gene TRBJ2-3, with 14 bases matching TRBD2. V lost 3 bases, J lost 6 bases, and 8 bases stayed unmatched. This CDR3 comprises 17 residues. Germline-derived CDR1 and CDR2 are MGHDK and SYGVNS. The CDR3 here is CASSEGLAGEARDTQYF. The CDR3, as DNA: TGTGCCAGCAGTGAGGGACTAGCGGGGGAGGCCCGGGATACGCAGTATTTT.

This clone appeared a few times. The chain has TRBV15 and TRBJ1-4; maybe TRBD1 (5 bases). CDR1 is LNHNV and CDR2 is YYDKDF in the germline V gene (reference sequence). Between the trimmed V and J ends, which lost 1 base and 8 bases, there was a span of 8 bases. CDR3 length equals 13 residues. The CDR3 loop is CATSRGRTEKLFF. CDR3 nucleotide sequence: TGTGCCACCAGCAGAGGTCGGACAGAAAAACTGTTTTTT.

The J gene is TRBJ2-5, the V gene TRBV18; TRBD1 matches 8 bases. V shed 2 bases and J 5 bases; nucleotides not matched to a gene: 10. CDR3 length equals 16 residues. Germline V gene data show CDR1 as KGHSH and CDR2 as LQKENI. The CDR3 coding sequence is TGTGCCAGCTCACCATCCCTGGCAGGGGGCGTTGAGACCCAGTACTTC. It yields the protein CASSPSLAGGVETQYF.

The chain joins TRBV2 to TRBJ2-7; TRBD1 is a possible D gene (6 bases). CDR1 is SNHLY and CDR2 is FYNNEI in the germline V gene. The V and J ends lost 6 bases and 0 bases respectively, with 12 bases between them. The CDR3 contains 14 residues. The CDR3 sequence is CASRRTESSYEQYF. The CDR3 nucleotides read TGTGCCAGCAGGCGGACAGAGAGCTCCTACGAGCAGTACTTC.

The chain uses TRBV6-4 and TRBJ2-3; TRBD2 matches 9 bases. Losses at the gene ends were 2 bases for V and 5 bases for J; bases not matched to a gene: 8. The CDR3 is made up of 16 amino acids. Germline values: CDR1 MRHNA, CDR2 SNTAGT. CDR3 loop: CASSDGGGGALDTQYF. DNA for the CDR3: TGTGCCAGCAGTGACGGTGGCGGGGGGGCCTTAGATACGCAGTATTTT.

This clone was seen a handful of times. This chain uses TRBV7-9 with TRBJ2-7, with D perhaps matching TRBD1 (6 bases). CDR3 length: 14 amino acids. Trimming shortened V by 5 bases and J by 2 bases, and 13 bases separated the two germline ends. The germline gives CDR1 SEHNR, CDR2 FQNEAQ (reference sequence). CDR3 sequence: CASSPDRFPYEQYF. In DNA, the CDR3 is TGTGCCAGCAGCCCAGACAGGTTTCCCTACGAGCAGTACTTC.

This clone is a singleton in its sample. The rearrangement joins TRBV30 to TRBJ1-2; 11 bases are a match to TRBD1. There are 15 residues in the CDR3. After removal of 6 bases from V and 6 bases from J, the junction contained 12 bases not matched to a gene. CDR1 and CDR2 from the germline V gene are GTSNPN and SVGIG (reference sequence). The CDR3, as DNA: TGTGCCTGTCTGCCTTCCGGGACAGGGGGACATGGCTACACCTTC. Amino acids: CACLPSGTGGHGYTF.

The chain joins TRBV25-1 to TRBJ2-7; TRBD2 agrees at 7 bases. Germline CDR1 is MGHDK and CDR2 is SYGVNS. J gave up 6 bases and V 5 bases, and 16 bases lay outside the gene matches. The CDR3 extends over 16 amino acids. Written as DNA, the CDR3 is TGTGCCAGCAGTTCCTATGGGGGAGGGGTTCTGTCCGAGCAGTACTTC. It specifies CASSSYGGGVLSEQYF.

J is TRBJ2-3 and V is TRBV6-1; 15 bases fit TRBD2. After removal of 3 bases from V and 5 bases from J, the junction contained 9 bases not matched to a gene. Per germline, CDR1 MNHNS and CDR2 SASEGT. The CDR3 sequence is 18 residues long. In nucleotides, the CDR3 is TGTGCCAGCAGTGACTTGGTGGGACTAGCGGGAGGTAGAGATACGCAGTATTTT. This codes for CASSDLVGLAGGRDTQYF.

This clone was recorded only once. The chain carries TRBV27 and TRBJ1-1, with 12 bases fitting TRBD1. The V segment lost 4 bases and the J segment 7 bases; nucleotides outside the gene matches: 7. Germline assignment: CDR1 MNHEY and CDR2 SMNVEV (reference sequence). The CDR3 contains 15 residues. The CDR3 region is CASSSRDRGQFEAFF. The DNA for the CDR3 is TGTGCCAGCAGTTCCCGGGACAGGGGGCAATTTGAAGCTTTCTTT.

CDR3 residues: CASSREGVQYEQFF. The DNA of the CDR3 is TGTGCCAGCAGCAGGGAGGGGGTCCAATATGAGCAGTTCTTC. The chain links TRBV7-9 to TRBJ2-1; D possibly corresponds to TRBD2 (7 bases). CDR1 and CDR2 from the germline V gene are SEHNR and FQNEAQ (reference sequence). V lost 5 bases to trimming and J lost 8 bases, with 16 bases between them. The CDR3 has 14 amino acids.

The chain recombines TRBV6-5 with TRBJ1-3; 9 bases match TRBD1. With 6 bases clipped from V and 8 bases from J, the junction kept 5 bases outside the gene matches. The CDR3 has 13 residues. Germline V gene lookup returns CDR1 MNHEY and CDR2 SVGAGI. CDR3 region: CASSPGQGDTIYF. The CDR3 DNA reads TGTGCCAGCAGCCCGGGACAGGGAGACACCATATATTTT.

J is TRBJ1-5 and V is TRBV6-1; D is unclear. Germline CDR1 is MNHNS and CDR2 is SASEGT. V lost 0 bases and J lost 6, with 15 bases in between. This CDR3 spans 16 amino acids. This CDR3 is CASSEALRRAGQPQHF. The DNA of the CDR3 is TGTGCCAGCAGTGAAGCGCTTCGGAGGGCGGGTCAGCCCCAGCATTTT.

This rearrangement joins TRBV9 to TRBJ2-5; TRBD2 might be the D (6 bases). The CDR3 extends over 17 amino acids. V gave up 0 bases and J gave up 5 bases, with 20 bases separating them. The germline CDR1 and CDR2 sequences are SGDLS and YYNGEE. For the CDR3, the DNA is TGTGCCAGCAGCGTAGGGGGAGGAGACCCCGGGTACGAGACCCAGTACTTC. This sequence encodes CASSVGGGDPGYETQYF.

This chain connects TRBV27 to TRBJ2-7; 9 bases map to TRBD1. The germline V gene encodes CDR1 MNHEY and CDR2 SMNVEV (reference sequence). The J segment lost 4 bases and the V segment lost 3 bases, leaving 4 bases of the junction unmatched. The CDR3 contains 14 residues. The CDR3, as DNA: TGTGCCAGCAGTTTTGGGACAGGGTCGTACGAGCAGTACTTC. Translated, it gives CASSFGTGSYEQYF.

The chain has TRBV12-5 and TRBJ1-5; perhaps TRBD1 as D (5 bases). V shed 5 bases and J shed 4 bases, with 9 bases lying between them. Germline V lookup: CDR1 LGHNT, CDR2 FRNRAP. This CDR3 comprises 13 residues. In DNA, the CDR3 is TGTGCTAGTGGTATCTCAGGGAATCAGCCCCAGCATTTT. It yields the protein CASGISGNQPQHF.

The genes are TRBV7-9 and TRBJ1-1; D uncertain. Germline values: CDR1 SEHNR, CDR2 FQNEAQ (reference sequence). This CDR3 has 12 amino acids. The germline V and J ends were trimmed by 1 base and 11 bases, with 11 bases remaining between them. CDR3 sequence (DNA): TGTGCCAGCAGCTTAGTTGGGCGTCTCGCTTTCTTT. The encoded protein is CASSLVGRLAFF.

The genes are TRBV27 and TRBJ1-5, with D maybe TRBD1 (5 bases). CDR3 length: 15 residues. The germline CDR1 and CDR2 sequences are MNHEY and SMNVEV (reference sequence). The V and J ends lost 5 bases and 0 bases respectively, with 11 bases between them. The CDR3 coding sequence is TGTGCCAGCAGTAGGACACCCGATAGCAATCAGCCCCAGCATTTT. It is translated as CASSRTPDSNQPQHF.

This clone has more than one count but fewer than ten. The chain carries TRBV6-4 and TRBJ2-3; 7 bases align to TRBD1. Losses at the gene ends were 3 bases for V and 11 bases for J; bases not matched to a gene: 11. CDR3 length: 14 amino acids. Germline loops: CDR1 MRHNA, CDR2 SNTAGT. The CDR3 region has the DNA TGTGCCAGCAGTGAAGGCCAGGGGGTCTATTTGCAGTATTTT. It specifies CASSEGQGVYLQYF.

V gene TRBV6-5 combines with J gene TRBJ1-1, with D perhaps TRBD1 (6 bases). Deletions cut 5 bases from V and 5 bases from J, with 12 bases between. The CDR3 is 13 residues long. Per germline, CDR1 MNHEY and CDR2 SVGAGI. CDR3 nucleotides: TGTGCCAGCAGTCGCAGGGGAGATACTGAAGCTTTCTTT. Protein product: CASSRRGDTEAFF.

The CDR3 loop reads CATSDQGAGSSYNEQFF. The CDR3 nucleotides read TGTGCCACCAGTGACCAGGGGGCCGGCAGCTCCTACAATGAGCAGTTCTTC. The chain links TRBV24-1 to TRBJ2-1, with 8 bases lining up with TRBD1. The trim removed 4 bases at V and 0 bases at J, leaving 7 bases unmatched. The V gene's germline CDR1 is KGHDR and CDR2 SFDVKD. This CDR3 spans 17 amino acids.

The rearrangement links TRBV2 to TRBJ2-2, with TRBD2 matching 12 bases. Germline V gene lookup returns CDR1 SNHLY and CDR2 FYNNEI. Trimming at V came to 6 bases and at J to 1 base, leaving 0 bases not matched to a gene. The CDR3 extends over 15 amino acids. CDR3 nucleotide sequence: TGTGCCAGCAGGGGACTAGCGGGGAACACCGGGGAGCTGTTTTTT. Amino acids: CASRGLAGNTGELFF.

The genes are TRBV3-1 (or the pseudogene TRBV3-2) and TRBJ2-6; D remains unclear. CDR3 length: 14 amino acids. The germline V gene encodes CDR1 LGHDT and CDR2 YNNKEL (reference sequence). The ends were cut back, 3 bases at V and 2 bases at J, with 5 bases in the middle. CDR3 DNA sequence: TGTGCCAGCAGCCATAAGCCTGGGGCCAACGTCCTGACTTTC. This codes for CASSHKPGANVLTF.

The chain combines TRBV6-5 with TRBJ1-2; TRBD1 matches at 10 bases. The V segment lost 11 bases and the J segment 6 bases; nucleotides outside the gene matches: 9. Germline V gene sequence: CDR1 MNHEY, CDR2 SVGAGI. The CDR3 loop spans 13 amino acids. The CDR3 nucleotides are TGTGCCGTCCGGGACAGGGGAAACCATGGCTACACCTTC. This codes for CAVRDRGNHGYTF.

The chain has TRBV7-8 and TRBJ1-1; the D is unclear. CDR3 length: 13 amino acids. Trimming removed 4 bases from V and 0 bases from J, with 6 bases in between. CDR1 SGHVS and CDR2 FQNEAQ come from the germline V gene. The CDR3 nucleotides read TGTGCCAGCAGCTACATGATGAACACTGAAGCTTTCTTT. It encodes CASSYMMNTEAFF.

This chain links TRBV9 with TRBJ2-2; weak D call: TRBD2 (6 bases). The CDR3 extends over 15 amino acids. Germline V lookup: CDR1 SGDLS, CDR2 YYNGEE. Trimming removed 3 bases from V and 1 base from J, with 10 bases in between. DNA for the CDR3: TGTGCCAGCAGCGGGAGCGGGTTGAACACCGGGGAGCTGTTTTTT. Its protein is CASSGSGLNTGELFF.

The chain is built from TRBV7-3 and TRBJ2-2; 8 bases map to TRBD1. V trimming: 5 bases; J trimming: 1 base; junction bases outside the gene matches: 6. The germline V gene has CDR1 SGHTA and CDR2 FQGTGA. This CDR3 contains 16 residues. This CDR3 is CASSPQGQVNTGELFF. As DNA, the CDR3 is TGTGCCAGCAGCCCCCAGGGACAGGTGAACACCGGGGAGCTGTTTTTT.

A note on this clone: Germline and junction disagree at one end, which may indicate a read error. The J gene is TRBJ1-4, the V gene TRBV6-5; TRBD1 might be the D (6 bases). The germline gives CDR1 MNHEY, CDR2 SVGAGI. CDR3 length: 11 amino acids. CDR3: CASSNIGQPQF. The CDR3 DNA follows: TGTGCCAGCAGTAACATCGGACAGCCCCAATTT.

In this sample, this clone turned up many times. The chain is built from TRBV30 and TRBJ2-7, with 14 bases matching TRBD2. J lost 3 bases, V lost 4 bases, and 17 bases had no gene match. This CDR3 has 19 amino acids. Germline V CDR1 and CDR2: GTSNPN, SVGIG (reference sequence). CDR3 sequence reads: CAWTRTGLAGDRVDYEQYF. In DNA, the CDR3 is TGTGCCTGGACCCGGACGGGACTAGCGGGGGATAGAGTGGACTACGAGCAGTACTTC.